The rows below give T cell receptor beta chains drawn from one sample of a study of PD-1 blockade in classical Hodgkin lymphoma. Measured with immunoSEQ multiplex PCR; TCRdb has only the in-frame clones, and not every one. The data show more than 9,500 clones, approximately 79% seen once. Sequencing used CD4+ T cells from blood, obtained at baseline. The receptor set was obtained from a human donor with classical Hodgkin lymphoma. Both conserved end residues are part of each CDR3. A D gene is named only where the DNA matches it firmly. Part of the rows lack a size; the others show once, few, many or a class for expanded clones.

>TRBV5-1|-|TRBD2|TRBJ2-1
TGCGCCAGCAGCTTAGCGGGGACCTACAATGAGCAGTTCTTC
CASSLAGTYNEQFF
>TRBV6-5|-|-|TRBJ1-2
TGTGCCAGTTACACAGGGAAAGGCTATGGCTACACCTTC
CASYTGKGYGYTF
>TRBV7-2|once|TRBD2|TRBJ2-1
TGTGCCAGCCGGGGGGGCGGGGGCATCTCCTACAATGAGCAGTTCTTC
CASRGGGGISYNEQFF
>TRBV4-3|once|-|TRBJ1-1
TGCGCCAGCAGCCTAAACAAGAACACTGAAGCTTTCTTT
CASSLNKNTEAFF
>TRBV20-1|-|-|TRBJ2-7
TGCAGTGCCGAGGGGGGCACCGAGCAGTACTTC
CSAEGGTEQYF
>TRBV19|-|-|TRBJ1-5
TGTGCCAGTAGTTGGAGGGATGGGGAATTTCAGCCCCAGCATTTT
CASSWRDGEFQPQHF
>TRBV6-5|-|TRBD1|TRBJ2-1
TGTGCCAGCAGTGAGGACAGGAACTACAATGAGCAGTTCTTC
CASSEDRNYNEQFF
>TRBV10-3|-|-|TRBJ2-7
TGTGCCATCAGTGAGTCCCCGGGACGGTTGTACTTC
CAISESPGRLYF
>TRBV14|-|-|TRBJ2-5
TGTGCCAGCAGCCAAGGGGAAAGGAGACCACAAGAGACCCAGTACTTC
CASSQGERRPQETQYF
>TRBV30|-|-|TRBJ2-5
TGTGCCTGGAGTGTAGGGCAGACCCAGTACTTC
CAWSVGQTQYF
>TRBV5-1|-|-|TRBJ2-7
TGCGCCAGCAGCTTGGACTCGCTTCTAGAGCAGTACTTC
CASSLDSLLEQYF
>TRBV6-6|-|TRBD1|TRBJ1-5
TGTGCCAGCGGGACAGTGAGAGATCAGCCCCAGCATTTT
CASGTVRDQPQHF
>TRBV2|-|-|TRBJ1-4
TGTGCCAGCAGTGAAACCAGGGCGGGAGAAAAACTGTTTTTT
CASSETRAGEKLFF
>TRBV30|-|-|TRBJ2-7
TGTGCCTGGAGTGAAGGACATAAATACGAGCAGTACTTC
CAWSEGHKYEQYF
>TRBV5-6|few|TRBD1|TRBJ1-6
TGTGCCAGCAGTTCCGACAGGGGGTATAATTCACCCCTCCACTTT
CASSSDRGYNSPLHF
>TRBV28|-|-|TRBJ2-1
TGTGCCAGCAGGACACTGGGGGTCTCCTACAATGAGCAGTTCTTC
CASRTLGVSYNEQFF
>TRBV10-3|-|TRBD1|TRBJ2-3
TGTGCCACCCGGGACAGGGCAGATACGCAGTATTTT
CATRDRADTQYF
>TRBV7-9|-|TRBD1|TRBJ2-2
TGTGCCAGCAGCCGTGACAGGGCCACCGGGGAGCTGTTTTTT
CASSRDRATGELFF
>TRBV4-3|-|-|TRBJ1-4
TGCGCCAGCAGCCAAGATTCCCTGTGGGATGAAAAACTGTTTTTT
CASSQDSLWDEKLFF
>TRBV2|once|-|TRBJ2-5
TGTGCCAGCAGTGAAGAAGGTATCAAGACCCAGTACTTC
CASSEEGIKTQYF
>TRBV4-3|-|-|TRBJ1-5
TGCGCCAGCAGCCAAGATAGGGATCAGCCCCAGCATTTT
CASSQDRDQPQHF
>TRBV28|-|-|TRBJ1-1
TGTGCCAGCAGACACTCTCCTAGGGAAGCTTTCTTT
CASRHSPREAFF
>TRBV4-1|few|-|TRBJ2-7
TGCGCCAGCAGCCCTCTGCAAGCAGGAGAGCCTACTGGGCAGTACTTC
CASSPLQAGEPTGQYF
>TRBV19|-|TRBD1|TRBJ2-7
TGTGCCAGTAGTACCCGGTTAAACAGGGGGCAAGACGAGCAGTACTTC
CASSTRLNRGQDEQYF
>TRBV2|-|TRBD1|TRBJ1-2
TGTGCCAGCAGCGCGGGACAGCTTAACTATGGCTACACCTTC
CASSAGQLNYGYTF
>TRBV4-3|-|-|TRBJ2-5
TGCGCCAGCAGCCTTACGCCGGGGAGAGAGACCCAGTACTTC
CASSLTPGRETQYF
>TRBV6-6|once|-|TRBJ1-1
TGTGCCAGCAGGCAGACAGTCACTGAAGCTTTCTTT
CASRQTVTEAFF
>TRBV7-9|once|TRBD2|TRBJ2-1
TGTGCCAGCAGCTTAGTCACCCGGGCCGGGACTAGCCTCTACAATGAGCAGTTCTTC
CASSLVTRAGTSLYNEQFF
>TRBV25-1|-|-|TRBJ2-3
TGTGCCAGCAGTGAATGGTGGGTCGGCACAGATACGCAGTATTTT
CASSEWWVGTDTQYF